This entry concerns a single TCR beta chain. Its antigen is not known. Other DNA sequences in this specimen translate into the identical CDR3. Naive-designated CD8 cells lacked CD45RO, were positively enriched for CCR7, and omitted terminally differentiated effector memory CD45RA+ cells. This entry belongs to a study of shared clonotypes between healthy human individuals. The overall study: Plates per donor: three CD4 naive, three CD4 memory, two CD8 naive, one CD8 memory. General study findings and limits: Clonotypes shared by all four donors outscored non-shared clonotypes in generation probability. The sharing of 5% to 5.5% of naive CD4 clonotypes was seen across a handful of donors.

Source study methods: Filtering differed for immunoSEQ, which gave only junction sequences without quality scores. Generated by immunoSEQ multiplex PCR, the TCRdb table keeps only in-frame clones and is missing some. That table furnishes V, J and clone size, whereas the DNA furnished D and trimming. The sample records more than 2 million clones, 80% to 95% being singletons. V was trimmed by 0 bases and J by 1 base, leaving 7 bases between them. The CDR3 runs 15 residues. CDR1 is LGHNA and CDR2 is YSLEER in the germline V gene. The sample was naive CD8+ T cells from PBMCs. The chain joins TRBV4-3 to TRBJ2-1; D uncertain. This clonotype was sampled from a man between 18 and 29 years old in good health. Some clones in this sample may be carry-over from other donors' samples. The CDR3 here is CASSQDPGSYNEQFF. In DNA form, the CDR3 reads TGCGCCAGCAGCCAAGATCCGGGTTCCTACAATGAGCAGTTCTTC.